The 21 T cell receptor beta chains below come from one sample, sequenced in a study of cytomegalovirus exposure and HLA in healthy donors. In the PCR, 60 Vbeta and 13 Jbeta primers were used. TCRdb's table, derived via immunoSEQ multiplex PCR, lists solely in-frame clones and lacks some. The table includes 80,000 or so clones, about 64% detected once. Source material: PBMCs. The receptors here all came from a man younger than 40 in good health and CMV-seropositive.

CDR3 in amino acids: CASSFGGPSSYNEQFF. CDR3 sequence (DNA): TGTGCCAGCAGCTTCGGAGGGCCTTCTTCCTACAATGAGCAGTTCTTC. The rearrangement uses TRBV5-4 and TRBJ2-1, with TRBD2 as a possible D gene (6 bases). The CDR3 extends over 16 amino acids. The germline V gene encodes CDR1 SGHNT and CDR2 YYREEE (reference sequence). V lost 2 bases to trimming and J lost 1 base, with 13 bases between them.

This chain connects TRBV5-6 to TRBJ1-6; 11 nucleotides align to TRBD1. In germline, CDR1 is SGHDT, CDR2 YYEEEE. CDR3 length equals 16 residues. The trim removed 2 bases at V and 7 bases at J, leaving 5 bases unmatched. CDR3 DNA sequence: TGTGCCAGCAGCTTCGGGACAGGGGGTTTGAATTCACCCCTCCACTTT. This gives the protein CASSFGTGGLNSPLHF.

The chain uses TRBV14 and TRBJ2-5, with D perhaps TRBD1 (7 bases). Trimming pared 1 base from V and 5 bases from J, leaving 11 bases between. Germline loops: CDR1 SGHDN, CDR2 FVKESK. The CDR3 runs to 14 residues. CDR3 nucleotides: TGTGCCAGCAGCCAAGCATCAGGGGGGGAGACCCAGTACTTC. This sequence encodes CASSQASGGETQYF.

The CDR3 coding sequence is TGTGCCAGTAGTCAGTTCCCCGGGACATCAAATTCCTACGAGCAGTACTTC. This sequence encodes CASSQFPGTSNSYEQYF. The V gene is TRBV19, the J gene TRBJ2-7; D is perhaps TRBD1 (6 bases). Looked up from germline, CDR1 is LNHDA and CDR2 is SQIVND (reference sequence). The CDR3 totals 17 residues. Deletions cut 5 bases from V and 1 base from J, with 21 bases between.

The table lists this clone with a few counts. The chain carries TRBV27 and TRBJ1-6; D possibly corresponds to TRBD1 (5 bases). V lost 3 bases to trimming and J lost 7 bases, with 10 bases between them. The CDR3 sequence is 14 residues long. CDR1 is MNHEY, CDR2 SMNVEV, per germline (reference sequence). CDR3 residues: CASSFRRANSPLHF. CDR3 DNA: TGTGCCAGCAGTTTCCGCAGGGCAAATTCACCCCTCCACTTT.

The CDR3 coding sequence is TGTGCCAGCAGCCAAACCAGCGGGGAAGTCTACGAGCAGTACTTC. Protein: CASSQTSGEVYEQYF. V and J are TRBV4-2 and TRBJ2-5, with TRBD2 matching over 7 bases. The J call could be wrong; TRBJ2-7 is a better fit for the DNA end. Per the germline V gene, CDR1 is LGHNA and CDR2 is YNFKEQ. The CDR3 contains 15 residues.

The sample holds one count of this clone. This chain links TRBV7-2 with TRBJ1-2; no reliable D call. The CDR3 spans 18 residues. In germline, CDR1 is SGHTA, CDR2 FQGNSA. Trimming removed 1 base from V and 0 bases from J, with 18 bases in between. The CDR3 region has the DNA TGTGCCAGCAGCTTAGGGGGTCTGGGTCGGGATACTAACTATGGCTACACCTTC. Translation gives CASSLGGLGRDTNYGYTF.

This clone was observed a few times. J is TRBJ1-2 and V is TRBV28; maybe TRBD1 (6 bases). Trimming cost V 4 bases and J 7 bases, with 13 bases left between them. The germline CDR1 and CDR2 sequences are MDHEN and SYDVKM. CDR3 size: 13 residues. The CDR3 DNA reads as TGTGCCAGCAGTTCGGGGGGCGTTAGTGGCTACACCTTC. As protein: CASSSGGVSGYTF.

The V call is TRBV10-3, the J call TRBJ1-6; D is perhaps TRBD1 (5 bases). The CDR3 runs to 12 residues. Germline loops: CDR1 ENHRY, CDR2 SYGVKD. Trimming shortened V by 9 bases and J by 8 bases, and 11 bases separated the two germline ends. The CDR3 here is CAIAGRDSPLHF. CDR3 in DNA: TGTGCCATAGCAGGGCGAGATTCACCCCTCCACTTT.

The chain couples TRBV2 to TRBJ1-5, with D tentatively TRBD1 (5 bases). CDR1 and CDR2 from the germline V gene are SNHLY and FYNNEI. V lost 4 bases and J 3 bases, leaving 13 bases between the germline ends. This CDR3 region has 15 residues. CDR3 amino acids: CASSGRAGINQPQHF. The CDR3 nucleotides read TGTGCCAGCAGTGGCCGGGCAGGGATCAATCAGCCCCAGCATTTT.

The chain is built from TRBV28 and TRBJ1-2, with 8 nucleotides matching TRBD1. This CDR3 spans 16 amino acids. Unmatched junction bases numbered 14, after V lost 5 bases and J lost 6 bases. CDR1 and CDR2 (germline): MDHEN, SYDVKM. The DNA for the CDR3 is TGTGCCAGCAGTCCCTCCCTTGGTCAGGGGGCGAATGGCTACACCTTC. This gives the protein CASSPSLGQGANGYTF.

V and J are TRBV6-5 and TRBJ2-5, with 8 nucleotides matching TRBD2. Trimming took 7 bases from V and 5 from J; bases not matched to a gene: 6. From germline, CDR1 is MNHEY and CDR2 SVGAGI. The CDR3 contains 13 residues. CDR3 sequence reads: CASTRGGGETQYF. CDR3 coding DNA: TGTGCCAGCACCCGGGGGGGCGGGGAGACCCAGTACTTC.

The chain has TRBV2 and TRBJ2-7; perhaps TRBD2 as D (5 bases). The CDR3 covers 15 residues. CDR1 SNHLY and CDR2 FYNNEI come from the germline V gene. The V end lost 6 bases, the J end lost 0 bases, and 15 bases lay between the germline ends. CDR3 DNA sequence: TGTGCCAGCAGCCCCTCTGGACTCAGCTCCTACGAGCAGTACTTC. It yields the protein CASSPSGLSSYEQYF.

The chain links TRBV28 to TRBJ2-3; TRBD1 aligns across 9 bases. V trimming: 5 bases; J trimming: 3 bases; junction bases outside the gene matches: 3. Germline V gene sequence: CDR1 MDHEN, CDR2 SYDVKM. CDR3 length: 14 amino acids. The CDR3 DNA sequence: TGTGCCAGCAGTGAACAGGGGGCGACAGATACGCAGTATTTT. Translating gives CASSEQGATDTQYF. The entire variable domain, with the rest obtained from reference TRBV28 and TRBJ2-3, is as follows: DVKVTQSSRYLVKRTGEKVFLECVQDMDHENMFWYRQDPGLGLRLIYFSYDVKMKEKGDIPEGYSVSREKKERFSLILESASTNQTSMYLCASSEQGATDTQYFGPGTRLTVL.

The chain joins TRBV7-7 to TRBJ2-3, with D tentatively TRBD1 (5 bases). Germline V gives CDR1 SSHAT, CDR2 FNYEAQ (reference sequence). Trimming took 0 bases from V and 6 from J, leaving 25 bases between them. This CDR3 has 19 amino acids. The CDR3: CASSLAPMTVGLVSDTQYF. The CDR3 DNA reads TGTGCCAGCAGCTTAGCACCTATGACAGTGGGGTTGGTATCGGATACGCAGTATTTT.

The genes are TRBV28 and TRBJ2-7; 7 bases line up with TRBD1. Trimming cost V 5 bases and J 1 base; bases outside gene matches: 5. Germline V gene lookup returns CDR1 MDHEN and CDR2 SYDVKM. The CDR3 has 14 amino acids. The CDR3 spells CASSRDSPSYEQYF. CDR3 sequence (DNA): TGTGCCAGCAGTCGGGACAGTCCATCCTACGAGCAGTACTTC.

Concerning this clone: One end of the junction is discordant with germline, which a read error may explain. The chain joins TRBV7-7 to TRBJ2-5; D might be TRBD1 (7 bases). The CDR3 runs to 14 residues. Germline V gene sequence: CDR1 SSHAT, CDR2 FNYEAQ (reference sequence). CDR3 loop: CASSDRVGGETQYF. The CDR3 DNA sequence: TGTGCTAGCAGCGACAGGGTTGGGGGGGAGACCCAGTACTTC.

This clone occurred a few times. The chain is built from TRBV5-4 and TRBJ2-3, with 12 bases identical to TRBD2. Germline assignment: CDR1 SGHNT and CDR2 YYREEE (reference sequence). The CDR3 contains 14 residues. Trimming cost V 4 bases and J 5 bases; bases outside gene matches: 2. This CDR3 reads CASSKGLAGDTQYF. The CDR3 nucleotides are TGTGCCAGCAGCAAGGGACTAGCGGGAGATACGCAGTATTTT.

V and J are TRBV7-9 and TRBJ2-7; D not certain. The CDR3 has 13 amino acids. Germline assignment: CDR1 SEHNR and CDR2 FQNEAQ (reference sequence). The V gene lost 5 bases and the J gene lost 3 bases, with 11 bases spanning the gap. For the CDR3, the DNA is TGTGCCAGCAGCCCCGACGGAGACTACGAGCAGTACTTC. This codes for CASSPDGDYEQYF.

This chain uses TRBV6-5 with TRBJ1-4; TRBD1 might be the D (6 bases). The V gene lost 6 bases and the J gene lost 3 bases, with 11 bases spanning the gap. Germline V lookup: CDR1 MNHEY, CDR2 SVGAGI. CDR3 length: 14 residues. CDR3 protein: CASRQQGSNEKLFF. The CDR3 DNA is TGTGCCAGCAGGCAACAGGGATCTAATGAAAAACTGTTTTTT.

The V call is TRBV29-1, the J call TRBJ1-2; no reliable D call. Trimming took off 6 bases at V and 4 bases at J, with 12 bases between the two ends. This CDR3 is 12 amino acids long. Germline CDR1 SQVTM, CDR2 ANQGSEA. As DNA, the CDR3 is TGCAGCGTCGGGAGGCCTCTCTATGGCTACACCTTC. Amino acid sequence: CSVGRPLYGYTF. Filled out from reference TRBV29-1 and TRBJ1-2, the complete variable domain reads SAVISQKPSRDICQRGTSLTIQCQVDSQVTMMFWYRQQPGQSLTLIATANQGSEATYESGFVIDKFPISRPNLTFSTLTVSNMSPEDSSIYLCSVGRPLYGYTFGSGTRLTVV.